The rows below give T cell receptor beta chains drawn from one sample of a study of blood T cell repertoires in COVID-19. The method was immunoSEQ multiplex PCR; TCRdb's version includes in-frame clones alone and lacks a portion of them. The sample lists about 98,000 clones; more than 75% were seen once. The material sequenced was peripheral blood. The receptors come from a man aged 50-60 years with acute or convalescent COVID-19. The CDR3 runs from the conserved cysteine through the conserved F or W. D genes are given only for firm matches. Rows may omit the clone size; those that give it use once, few, many or a size class.

length,V,size,J,D,CDR3,DNA
17,TRBV6-2/TRBV6-3,few,TRBJ2-5,TRBD2,CASSYSGAGGPGETQYF,TGTGCCAGCAGTTACTCAGGTGCGGGAGGGCCAGGGGAGACCCAGTACTTC
14,TRBV3-1/TRBV3-2,-,TRBJ2-7,TRBD2,CASSQGTSGYEQYF,TGTGCCAGCAGCCAAGGGACTAGCGGCTACGAGCAGTACTTC
12,TRBV6-2/TRBV6-3,-,TRBJ1-2,-,CASSPGGYGYTF,TGTGCCAGCAGCCCGGGGGGGTATGGCTACACCTTC
15,TRBV6-1,-,TRBJ2-7,TRBD2,CASSDPSGSSYEQYF,TGTGCCAGCAGTGACCCCAGCGGGAGCTCCTACGAGCAGTACTTC
17,TRBV2,-,TRBJ2-3,TRBD1,CASTHSKDRASTDTQYF,TGTGCCAGCACCCACTCCAAGGACAGGGCTAGCACAGATACGCAGTATTTT
16,TRBV5-1,-,TRBJ2-1,-,CASSLVAASSYNEQFF,TGCGCCAGCAGCTTGGTAGCGGCCAGCTCCTACAATGAGCAGTTCTTC
15,TRBV19,-,TRBJ2-1,-,CASSKERLIYNEQFF,TGTGCCAGTAGTAAGGAGCGGCTTATCTACAATGAGCAGTTCTTC
13,TRBV5-6,-,TRBJ2-7,-,CASSLFSGREQYF,TGTGCCAGCAGCTTGTTTTCAGGCCGCGAGCAGTACTTC
19,TRBV3-1/TRBV3-2,-,TRBJ2-1,TRBD2,CASSQARTSGNPSYNEQFF,TGTGCCAGCAGCCAAGCTAGGACTAGCGGGAATCCCTCCTACAATGAGCAGTTCTTC
16,TRBV6-2/TRBV6-3,-,TRBJ2-1,TRBD2,CASSYPLSGDYNEQFF,TGTGCCAGCAGTTACCCCTTGAGCGGGGACTACAATGAGCAGTTCTTC
16,TRBV6-1,-,TRBJ1-2,TRBD1,CASSGSDRGRGYGYTF,TGTGCCAGCAGTGGTAGTGACAGGGGGCGCGGCTATGGCTACACCTTC